These 15 T cell receptor beta chains were sequenced from one sample in a study of T cells of healthy individuals. From the 5' RACE reads, TCRdb called clonotypes with MiXCR, one entry per CDR3 protein. The repertoire includes under 70,000 distinct CDR3 sequences, 14% to 15% of them detected once, and about 16% sits in the top ten. The receptors were gathered from a human donor in good health.

This clonotype has ten or more counts. The chain joins TRBV6-2 or TRBV6-3 to TRBJ2-3, with D possibly matching TRBD1 (7 bases). This CDR3 has 16 amino acids. The V gene's germline CDR1 is MNHEY and CDR2 SVGEGT. V was pared by 2 bases and J by 6 bases, with 18 bases between. The DNA for the CDR3 is TGTGCCAGCAGTTACGGGACCCAGGGGGGCCTGGATACGCAGTATTTT. Protein sequence: CASSYGTQGGLDTQYF.

J is TRBJ1-1 and V is TRBV5-1; a possible D gene is TRBD1 (6 bases). The CDR3 covers 13 residues. V lost 4 bases to trimming and J lost 5 bases, with 12 bases between them. The germline gives CDR1 SGHRS, CDR2 YFSETQ. CDR3 in amino acids: CASSKTGRTEAFF. The CDR3 DNA reads TGCGCCAGCAGCAAGACAGGACGGACTGAAGCTTTCTTT.

This clonotype was detected only once. This sequence joins TRBV4-2 and TRBJ2-7, with TRBD1 matching 7 bases. Trimming took 9 bases from V and 2 from J; bases not matched to a gene: 10. The CDR3 runs 14 residues. The germline gives CDR1 LGHNA, CDR2 YNFKEQ. CDR3 sequence: CARRQAGTAYEQYF. CDR3 coding DNA: TGTGCCAGAAGACAAGCCGGGACAGCCTACGAGCAGTACTTC.

This clonotype was seen more than once but under ten times. The gene calls are TRBV9 and TRBJ1-2, with D hard to call. The CDR3 is 15 amino acids. The germline V gene encodes CDR1 SGDLS and CDR2 YYNGEE. V was trimmed by 0 bases and J by 0 bases, leaving 9 bases between them. CDR3 amino acids: CASSVDGFSNYGYTF. The CDR3 DNA follows: TGTGCCAGCAGCGTAGACGGATTCTCTAACTATGGCTACACCTTC.

This clonotype was counted ten times or more. The chain has TRBV6-5 and TRBJ2-3, with 10 bases lining up with TRBD2. Trimming removed 7 bases from V and 4 bases from J; junction bases left unmatched: 14. The CDR3 runs to 17 residues. Germline assignment: CDR1 MNHEY and CDR2 SVGAGI. CDR3 in amino acids: CASTGFGERGGPDTQYF. The CDR3 DNA reads TGTGCCAGCACGGGATTCGGCGAGCGGGGGGGCCCAGATACGCAGTATTTT.

The chain links TRBV3-1 to TRBJ1-1, with D unresolved. The V end lost 0 bases, the J end lost 3 bases, and 17 bases lay between the germline ends. In germline, CDR1 is LGHDT, CDR2 YNNKEL (reference sequence). The CDR3 has 17 amino acids. CDR3 DNA: TGTGCCAGCAGCCAAGAGAAGGATAGCGGGTGGGACACTGAAGCTTTCTTT. It is translated as CASSQEKDSGWDTEAFF.

This clonotype has a count of ten or more. The chain carries TRBV20-1 and TRBJ2-3; D is uncertain. V gave up 1 base and J gave up 3 bases, with 11 bases separating them. The germline V gene encodes CDR1 DFQATT and CDR2 SNEGSKA (reference sequence). The length of the CDR3 is 14 residues. CDR3 DNA sequence: TGCAGTGCTAGAGGAGAACCCTTAACAGATACGCAGTATTTT. Amino acids: CSARGEPLTDTQYF.

In the case of this clonotype: This may come from a read error, since a much larger clone is one base off. This rearrangement joins TRBV5-8 to TRBJ2-3, with 8 bases lining up with TRBD2. Germline values: CDR1 SGHTS, CDR2 YDEGEE. The CDR3 has 15 amino acids. CDR3 bases: TGTGCCAGCAGCTTGAACGGGGGGGGAATAGATACGCGGTATTTT. Its protein is CASSLNGGGIDTRYF.

This clonotype turned up a few times. V and J are TRBV24-1 and TRBJ2-1; possible D gene TRBD2, 5 bases. CDR1 KGHDR and CDR2 SFDVKD come from the germline V gene. V lost 9 bases and J lost 8, with 19 bases in between. The CDR3 is 14 residues long. The CDR3 coding sequence is TGTGCCACCGCTGGGAAAGGGAGTGGGGATGAGCAGTTCTTC. It codes for CATAGKGSGDEQFF.

This clonotype has at least ten counts. This chain joins TRBV27 and TRBJ2-7; 10 positions agree with TRBD1. The germline V gene encodes CDR1 MNHEY and CDR2 SMNVEV (reference sequence). The CDR3 is 15 residues long. V was pared by 5 bases and J by 3 bases, with 7 bases of the junction left unmatched. CDR3 nucleotides: TGTGCCAGCAGTCGTAATCGGGACAGGGGCTACGAGCAGTACTTC. Its translation: CASSRNRDRGYEQYF.

Concerning this clonotype: A much more abundant neighbour one base away suggests this may be a read error. The gene calls are TRBV6-2 or TRBV6-3 and TRBJ2-2, with D maybe TRBD1 (5 bases). This CDR3 has 15 amino acids. Germline lookup yields CDR1 MNHEY and CDR2 SVGEGT. The CDR3 bases are TGTGCCAGCGGTTACGGGCAGGGTAACACCGGGGAGCTGTTTTTT. Translating gives CASGYGQGNTGELFF.

This clonotype was counted many times. This chain uses TRBV7-7 with TRBJ2-7; a possible D gene is TRBD1 (6 bases). V gave up 0 bases and J gave up 6 bases, with 9 bases separating them. CDR1 is SSHAT and CDR2 is FNYEAQ in the germline V gene (reference sequence). The CDR3 length is 13 residues. In DNA, the CDR3 is TGTGCCAGCAGCTTAGCGCAGGGGAGCGAGCAGTACTTC. Amino acid sequence: CASSLAQGSEQYF.

This clonotype showed up just a few times. The V gene is TRBV7-2, the J gene TRBJ1-2, with 9 bases that match TRBD1. Per germline, CDR1 SGHTA and CDR2 FQGNSA. The CDR3 is 15 residues long. Trimming at V came to 0 bases and at J to 4 bases, leaving 3 bases not matched to a gene. The chain's CDR3 is CASSLAGQGSYGYTF. In nucleotides, the CDR3 is TGTGCCAGCAGCTTAGCTGGACAGGGGAGCTATGGCTACACCTTC.

This clonotype was counted many times. This rearrangement joins TRBV12-3 or TRBV12-4 to TRBJ1-4; D is undetermined. Between the trimmed V and J ends, which lost 6 bases and 5 bases, there was a span of 16 bases. The CDR3 is 15 residues long. CDR3 bases: TGTGCCAGCAGGCTCGGCAGCCCGGGGAATGAAAAACTGTTTTTT. Translating gives CASRLGSPGNEKLFF.

This clonotype was seen many times. The J gene is TRBJ1-5, the V gene TRBV10-3; 8 bases match TRBD1. Germline CDR1 reads ENHRY; CDR2 reads SYGVKD. V gave up 3 bases and J gave up 1 base; unmatched junction bases: 2. This CDR3 is built from 15 residues. CDR3 sequence: CAISDRGPSNQPQHF. The DNA for the CDR3 is TGTGCCATCAGTGACAGGGGGCCGAGCAATCAGCCCCAGCATTTT.